The TCR beta chain described here comes from a study of OX40 agonist ivuxolimab in advanced cancers. Describing the broader study: The costimulatory receptor OX40 (CD134) was targeted by ivuxolimab, a fully human IgG2 agonistic monoclonal antibody. Of the 50 to 55 dose-escalation patients, hepatocellular carcinoma was present in around 20, melanoma in approximately 15, renal cell carcinoma in 9 and head and neck cancer in 9. Intravenous ivuxolimab was administered to patients every 2 weeks at six dose levels: 0.01, 0.1, 0.3, 1.5, 3 and 10 mg/kg. Patients were allowed to have had prior anti-PD-1, anti-PD-L1 or anti-CTLA-4 therapy, and roughly 40% of the dose-escalation patients had previously received checkpoint inhibitors. Peripheral TCRbeta sequencing aimed to test whether ivuxolimab altered TCR sequence diversity and caused clonal T-cell expansion. Three dose-escalation patients achieved partial responses, one with hepatocellular carcinoma and two with cutaneous melanoma. The paper describes the monotherapy dose-escalation part (N of about 54 patients) of the phase I trial of ivuxolimab. The dose-escalation cohort was roughly 80% male with a mean age of about 58 years, ranging from roughly 20 to 80.

For sequencing of the TCRbeta CDR3 region, genomic DNA was extracted from the sorted cells. TCRbeta CDR3 regions were sequenced using the immunoSEQ Assay. As stored in TCRdb, this immuneACCESS dataset retains in-frame rearrangements with V and J assigned. A fraction of the clones does not appear; measured against another copy, unresolved V genes explain less than half of the discrepancy, and the remainder lacks a known reason. Counted in this sample were tens of thousands of clones; approximately 88% of them appeared once. The ten largest clonotypes hold around a quarter of the sample. As to this clone: Its antigen remains undetermined. Qualities for individual bases were not recorded, and no much larger clone is one base off.

General study outcomes and caveats: In the 0.1-3.0 mg/kg groups, partial responders had among the lowest normalized peripheral clonal expansion, particularly in CD8+ T cells. Low levels of normalized T-cell clonal expansion were also shown by some nonresponding patients. On average, CD8+ T cells showed more expanded clones than CD4+ T cells after ivuxolimab. At doses of 0.1 to 3.0 mg/kg, clonal expansion of both CD4+ and CD8+ T cells in blood was seen between baseline and week 6. The antigen specificity of the clonally expanded peripheral T cells was not determined.

Patients with a history of autoimmune disease or receiving systemic immunosuppression were excluded from the trial. Peripheral blood for TCR sequencing was collected from all dose cohorts at baseline, on cycle 4 day 1, and on cycle 7 day 1. Samples came from an open-label, multicenter, first-in-human phase I dose-escalation trial of ivuxolimab. Adults with locally advanced or metastatic head and neck squamous cell, hepatocellular, melanoma or renal cell carcinoma were enrolled in the trial. CD4+ and CD8+ T cells were sorted separately from peripheral blood before TCR sequencing. Relative to germline, V is 2 bases shorter and J is 2 bases shorter, with 10 bases between their ends. Counted from cysteine to phenylalanine, this CDR3 has 15 amino acids. Of all the DNA, just the CDR3 is kept, 45 bases in frame from base 1. CDR1 SGHAT and CDR2 FQNNGV were looked up in the germline V gene.

The origin of this receptor is an adult with an advanced solid tumor such as melanoma, head and neck, liver or kidney cancer. Sequencing was performed on CD4+ or CD8+ T cells sorted from blood, taken in a trial of the OX40 agonist ivuxolimab. The sequence joins TRBV11-2 to TRBJ1-3, with TRBD1 as a weak D call on 6 bases. The CDR3 protein is CASSLLQGAGNTIYF. The sequence in DNA is TGTGCCAGCAGCTTATTACAGGGAGCTGGAAACACCATATATTTT. Where the CDR3 stops, the reference TRBV11-2 and TRBJ1-3 genes take over; the full variable domain is EAGVAQSPRYKIIEKRQSVAFWCNPISGHATLYWYQQILGQGPKLLIQFQNNGVVDDSQLPKDRFSAERLKGVDSTLKIQPAKLEDSAVYLCASSLLQGAGNTIYFGEGSWLTVV.